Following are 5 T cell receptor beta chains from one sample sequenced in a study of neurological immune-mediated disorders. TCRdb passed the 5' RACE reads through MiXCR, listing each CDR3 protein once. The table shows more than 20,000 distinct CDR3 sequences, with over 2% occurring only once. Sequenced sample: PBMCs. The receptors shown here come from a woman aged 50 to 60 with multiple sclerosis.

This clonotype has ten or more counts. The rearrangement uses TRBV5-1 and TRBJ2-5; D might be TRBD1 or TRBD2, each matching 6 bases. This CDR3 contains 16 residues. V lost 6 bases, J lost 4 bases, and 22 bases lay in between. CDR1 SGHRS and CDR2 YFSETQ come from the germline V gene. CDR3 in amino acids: CASKSPQGGGGETQYF. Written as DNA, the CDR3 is TGCGCCAGCAAATCCCCTCAAGGGGGAGGCGGAGAGACCCAGTACTTC.

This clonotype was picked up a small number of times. The CDR3 DNA sequence: TGTGCCAGCAGCCCGCCCGACTACCGCGGGGTGAGGGAGCAGTACTTC. It is translated as CASSPPDYRGVREQYF. This rearrangement joins TRBV5-4 to TRBJ2-7; D possibly corresponds to TRBD2 (6 bases). Trimming removed 4 bases from V and 7 bases from J, with 24 bases in between. Germline V gene data show CDR1 as SGHNT and CDR2 as YYREEE (reference sequence). CDR3 size: 16 residues.

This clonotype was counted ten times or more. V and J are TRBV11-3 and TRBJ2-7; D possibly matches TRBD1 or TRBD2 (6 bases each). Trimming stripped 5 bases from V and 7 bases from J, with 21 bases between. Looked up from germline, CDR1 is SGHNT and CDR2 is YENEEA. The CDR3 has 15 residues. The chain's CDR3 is CASSARPGEDYEQYF. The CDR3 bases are TGTGCCAGCAGCGCCAGACCAGGGGAGGACTATGAGCAGTACTTC.

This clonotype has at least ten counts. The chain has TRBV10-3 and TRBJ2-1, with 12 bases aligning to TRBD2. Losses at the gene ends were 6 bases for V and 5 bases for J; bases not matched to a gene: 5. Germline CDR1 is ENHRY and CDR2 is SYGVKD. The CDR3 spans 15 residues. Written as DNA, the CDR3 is TGTGCCATCAGAGGACTAGCGGGAAATAACAATGAGCAGTTCTTC. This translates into CAIRGLAGNNNEQFF.

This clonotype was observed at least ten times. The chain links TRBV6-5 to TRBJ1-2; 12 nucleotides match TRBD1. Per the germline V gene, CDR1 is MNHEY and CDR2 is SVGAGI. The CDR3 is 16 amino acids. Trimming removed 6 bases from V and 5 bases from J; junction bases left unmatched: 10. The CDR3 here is CASRPPVGQGAYGYTF. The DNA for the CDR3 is TGTGCCAGCAGACCCCCGGTGGGACAGGGGGCTTATGGCTACACCTTC.